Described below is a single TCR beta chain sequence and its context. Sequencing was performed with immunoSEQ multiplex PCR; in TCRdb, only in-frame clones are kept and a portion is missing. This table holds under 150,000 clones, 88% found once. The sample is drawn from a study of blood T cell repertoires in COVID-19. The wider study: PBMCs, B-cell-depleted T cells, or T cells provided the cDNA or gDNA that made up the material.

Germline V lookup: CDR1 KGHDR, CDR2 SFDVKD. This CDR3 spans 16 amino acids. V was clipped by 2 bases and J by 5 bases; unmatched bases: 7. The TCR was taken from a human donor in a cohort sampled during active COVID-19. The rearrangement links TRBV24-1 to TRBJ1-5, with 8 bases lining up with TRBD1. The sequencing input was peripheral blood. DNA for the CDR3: TGTGCCACCAGTGATTCTGGACAGGGAACGGATCAGCCCCAGCATTTT. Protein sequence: CATSDSGQGTDQPQHF.